Following are 22 T cell receptor beta chains from one sample sequenced in a study of blood T cell repertoires in COVID-19. Here immunoSEQ multiplex PCR was the method, and the copy in TCRdb shows in-frame clones only, minus some. The table has fewer than 90,000 clones, 75% to 85% seen once. The sample consisted of peripheral blood. The origin of the receptors is a woman older than 75 with acute or convalescent COVID-19.

This clone was found once. The chain is built from TRBV18 and TRBJ2-5, with 12 bases fitting TRBD2. The CDR3 sequence is 15 residues long. With V trimmed by 6 bases and J by 4 bases, 6 bases remained unmatched. In germline, CDR1 is KGHSH, CDR2 LQKENI. CDR3 coding DNA: TGTGCCAGCTCCCTAGCGGGAGGGCCCTCAGAGACCCAGTACTTC. This encodes CASSLAGGPSETQYF.

This clone was detected only a few times. V is TRBV25-1 and J is TRBJ2-1; 8 bases fit TRBD2. This CDR3 has 16 amino acids. V was clipped by 1 base and J by 10 bases; unmatched bases: 12. Germline CDR1 and CDR2: MGHDK and SYGVNS. CDR3 in amino acids: CASSESKAGGVREQFF. The CDR3 bases are TGTGCCAGCAGTGAATCCAAGGCGGGAGGAGTCAGGGAGCAGTTCTTC.

The chain joins TRBV18 to TRBJ2-7; 10 nucleotides align to TRBD2. CDR1 is KGHSH and CDR2 is LQKENI in the germline V gene. Trimming cost V 1 base and J 2 bases; bases outside gene matches: 5. CDR3 length: 16 residues. Written as DNA, the CDR3 is TGTGCCAGCTCACCACTTGCTAGCGGGGGAGCCTACGAGCAGTACTTC. This encodes CASSPLASGGAYEQYF.

The chain uses TRBV6-5 and TRBJ2-7; 10 nucleotides match TRBD1. Germline V gene sequence: CDR1 MNHEY, CDR2 SVGAGI. The CDR3 has 14 amino acids. The ends lost 8 bases at V and 6 bases at J; junction bases unmatched: 10. CDR3 loop: CASGPGTGAVEQYF. The CDR3, as DNA: TGTGCCAGCGGTCCCGGGACAGGGGCTGTCGAGCAGTACTTC.

This clone turned up a few times. The genes are TRBV19 and TRBJ2-5, with 7 nucleotides matching TRBD1. The V gene's germline CDR1 is LNHDA and CDR2 SQIVND (reference sequence). J was trimmed by 5 bases and V by 5 bases; bases with no gene match: 11. The CDR3 has 15 amino acids. DNA of the CDR3: TGTGCCAGTAGTGCCCGACAGGGTAGGATGGAGACCCAGTACTTC. This codes for CASSARQGRMETQYF.

In its sample, this clone was seen once. V and J are TRBV7-3 and TRBJ2-5; no firm D call. The CDR3 is made up of 14 amino acids. CDR1 and CDR2 from the germline V gene are SGHTA and FQGTGA. Deletions cut 1 base from V and 5 bases from J, with 11 bases between. CDR3 amino acids: CASSLSARAETQYF. In DNA form, the CDR3 reads TGTGCCAGCAGCTTAAGCGCCCGAGCCGAGACCCAGTACTTC. Full variable domain (outside the CDR3, taken from reference TRBV7-3 and TRBJ2-5): GAGVSQTPSNKVTEKGKYVELRCDPISGHTALYWYRQSLGQGPEFLIYFQGTGAADDSGLPNDRFFAVRPEGSVSTLKIQRTERGDSAVYLCASSLSARAETQYFGPGTRLLVL.

This clone appeared a few times. The chain carries TRBV6-5 and TRBJ2-2, with a possible D match to TRBD1 (5 bases). The germline V gene encodes CDR1 MNHEY and CDR2 SVGAGI. V lost 2 bases and J 7 bases, leaving 8 bases between the germline ends. CDR3 size: 13 residues. CDR3 region: CASSYAGLGELFF. The CDR3 DNA reads as TGTGCCAGCAGTTACGCAGGGCTCGGGGAGCTGTTTTTT.

The V call is TRBV9, the J call TRBJ2-1; 10 nucleotides line up with TRBD2. Germline loops: CDR1 SGDLS, CDR2 YYNGEE. The CDR3 totals 15 residues. V was pared by 0 bases and J by 8 bases, with 5 bases of the junction left unmatched. The CDR3 sequence is CASSVVAGGRDEQFF. The CDR3 nucleotides read TGTGCCAGCAGCGTAGTAGCGGGGGGTAGGGATGAGCAGTTCTTC.

The J gene is TRBJ1-2, the V gene TRBV7-8; D is perhaps TRBD1 (5 bases). CDR3 length equals 17 residues. In germline, CDR1 is SGHVS, CDR2 FQNEAQ. Trimming cost V 4 bases and J 4 bases, with 22 bases left between them. Written as DNA, the CDR3 is TGTGCCAGCAGCTCCACACCCAAATCCGGCACAGGCTATGGCTACACCTTC. Amino acids: CASSSTPKSGTGYGYTF. The variable domain in full, with the rest retrieved from reference TRBV7-8 and TRBJ1-2, is GAGVSQSPRYKVAKRGQDVALRCDPISGHVSLFWYQQALGQGPEFLTYFQNEAQLDKSGLPSDRFFAERPEGSVSTLKIQRTQQEDSAVYLCASSSTPKSGTGYGYTFGSGTRLTVV.

The V and J genes are TRBV7-8 and TRBJ2-2; D might be TRBD1 (6 bases). The CDR3 consists of 16 residues. Germline CDR1 is SGHVS and CDR2 is FQNEAQ. V was shortened by 5 bases and J by 3 bases, with 16 bases between the two germline ends. In nucleotides, the CDR3 is TGTGCCAGCAGCCCGAGGGGGTTCCGGGACACCGGGGAGCTGTTTTTT. This encodes CASSPRGFRDTGELFF.

The CDR3 spells CASSHGQQETQYF. The CDR3 nucleotides read TGTGCCAGCAGCCACGGACAACAAGAGACCCAGTACTTC. The J gene is TRBJ2-5, the V gene TRBV11-1; maybe TRBD1 (5 bases). Germline CDR1 reads SGHAT; CDR2 reads FQDESV (reference sequence). Trimming left V 5 bases short and J 2 bases short, with 9 bases between. CDR3 length: 13 residues.

The chain employs TRBV5-1 and TRBJ2-3; possibly TRBD2 for D (7 bases). The V and J ends lost 5 bases and 2 bases respectively, with 12 bases between them. CDR1 is SGHRS, CDR2 YFSETQ, per germline. The CDR3 covers 14 residues. The DNA of the CDR3 is TGCGCCAGCAGGAGCGGGACAAACACAGATACGCAGTATTTT. This gives the protein CASRSGTNTDTQYF.

V usage is TRBV6-4 and J usage is TRBJ2-6; weak D call: TRBD1 (5 bases). Germline V gives CDR1 MRHNA, CDR2 SNTAGT. Between the trimmed V and J ends, which lost 6 bases and 1 base, there was a span of 10 bases. There are 15 residues in the CDR3. CDR3 nucleotides: TGTGCCAGCAGGCCCAGGGAATCTGGGGCCAACGTCCTGACTTTC. Translated, it gives CASRPRESGANVLTF.

This clone has a handful of counts. The rearrangement joins TRBV5-1 to TRBJ2-2, with D perhaps matching TRBD2 (5 bases). From germline, CDR1 is SGHRS and CDR2 YFSETQ. Between the trimmed V and J ends, which lost 0 bases and 1 base, there was a span of 7 bases. CDR3 length: 15 residues. This chain's CDR3 is CASSLVGKNTGELFF. The CDR3 DNA reads TGCGCCAGCAGCTTGGTCGGGAAGAACACCGGGGAGCTGTTTTTT.

J is TRBJ1-1 and V is TRBV19; D is unclear. The germline V and J ends were trimmed by 3 bases and 5 bases, with 10 bases remaining between them. This CDR3 is 13 amino acids long. Germline CDR1 LNHDA, CDR2 SQIVND (reference sequence). DNA for the CDR3: TGTGCCAGTAGTATCGACGGGTGGACTGAAGCTTTCTTT. Amino acid sequence: CASSIDGWTEAFF. The whole variable domain, filled in from reference TRBV19 and TRBJ1-1, reads DGGITQSPKYLFRKEGQNVTLSCEQNLNHDAMYWYRQDPGQGLRLIYYSQIVNDFQKGDIAEGYSVSREKKESFPLTVTSAQKNPTAFYLCASSIDGWTEAFFGQGTRLTVV.

J is TRBJ1-5 and V is TRBV2; D is uncertain. Trimming cost V 3 bases and J 9 bases, with 9 bases left between them. The CDR3 covers 12 residues. Per germline, CDR1 SNHLY and CDR2 FYNNEI. CDR3 sequence reads: CASSDRAGPQHF. CDR3 sequence (DNA): TGTGCCAGCAGTGACCGGGCGGGGCCCCAGCATTTT.

The chain joins TRBV19 to TRBJ2-1, with 10 bases that match TRBD2. This CDR3 has 16 residues. Germline lookup yields CDR1 LNHDA and CDR2 SQIVND (reference sequence). V shed 5 bases and J 8 bases; nucleotides not matched to a gene: 12. CDR3 nucleotides: TGTGCCAGTAGTGTTGACCTAGCGGGAGAAGCACATGAGCAGTTCTTC. Its protein product is CASSVDLAGEAHEQFF. The full variable domain, with the rest looked up from reference TRBV19 and TRBJ2-1, is DGGITQSPKYLFRKEGQNVTLSCEQNLNHDAMYWYRQDPGQGLRLIYYSQIVNDFQKGDIAEGYSVSREKKESFPLTVTSAQKNPTAFYLCASSVDLAGEAHEQFFGPGTRLTVL.

V is TRBV7-8 and J is TRBJ2-1, with 10 bases matching TRBD2. From germline, CDR1 is SGHVS and CDR2 FQNEAQ. There are 15 residues in the CDR3. With 1 base clipped from V and 8 bases from J, the junction kept 5 bases outside the gene matches. The CDR3 is CASSLVPSGSDEQFF. CDR3 coding DNA: TGTGCCAGCAGCTTAGTGCCTAGCGGGAGTGATGAGCAGTTCTTC.

The rearrangement joins TRBV6-5 to TRBJ1-2, with 8 bases matching TRBD1. The CDR3 covers 13 residues. Germline V gene data show CDR1 as MNHEY and CDR2 as SVGAGI. V dropped 6 bases and J dropped 7; count of bases not matched to a gene: 7. The CDR3: CASRKDRVRGYTF. CDR3 nucleotides: TGTGCCAGCAGGAAGGACAGGGTTCGTGGCTACACCTTC.

This chain links TRBV18 with TRBJ2-7; D gene ambiguous. Per germline, CDR1 KGHSH and CDR2 LQKENI. This CDR3 has 13 residues. V gave up 3 bases and J gave up 0 bases, with 6 bases separating them. The CDR3 loop is CASSPYSSYEQYF. Written as DNA, the CDR3 is TGTGCCAGCTCACCTTACAGCTCCTACGAGCAGTACTTC.

The rearrangement uses TRBV9 and TRBJ2-3; 14 positions match TRBD2. Germline V gene sequence: CDR1 SGDLS, CDR2 YYNGEE. The CDR3 contains 16 residues. J gave up 6 bases and V 6 bases, and 9 bases lay outside the gene matches. CDR3: CASTSTSGGATDTQYF. The CDR3 DNA reads as TGTGCCAGCACCTCGACTAGCGGGGGGGCGACCGATACGCAGTATTTT.

Only one count was recorded for this clone. J is TRBJ2-2 and V is TRBV5-1, with 7 bases lining up with TRBD1. The trim removed 4 bases at V and 6 bases at J, leaving 9 bases unmatched. The CDR3 covers 15 residues. Germline V gene data show CDR1 as SGHRS and CDR2 as YFSETQ. Written as DNA, the CDR3 is TGCGCCAGCAGCCCCCACAGGGGTGGCTCCGGGGAGCTGTTTTTT. Residues: CASSPHRGGSGELFF.